This TCR beta chain originates from a study of T cells expressing NK-cell markers. Study background: TCR beta repertoires came from sorted CD3+CD56+NKG2C+, CD3+CD56+NKG2C- and CD3+CD56-NKG2C+ T cells. Study observations and caveats: In a handful of donors, dominant CD3+CD56+NKG2C+ clones formed about 1.0-7.5% of CD8+ cells. One observes that, in several donors, these clonotypes were also the leading ones within the CD3+CD56-NKG2C+ fraction.

It was by 5'RACE template switching with UMIs that TCR beta cDNA was made. From its re-call of the 5' RACE reads, TCRdb lists each CDR3 protein once, without DNA. This table holds over 350,000 distinct CDR3 sequences. Of note for this clonotype: Its target is unknown.

This CDR3 is built from 13 residues. Germline V gene lookup returns CDR1 DFQATT and CDR2 SNEGSKA (reference sequence). This receptor was taken from a woman in her forties or fifties in good health. The sample was blood T cells: a sorted CD56 or NKG2C T cell subset, CD4+ or CD8+ T cells, or bulk PBMC T cells (not recorded which). The genes are TRBV20-1 and TRBJ1-5; as DNA is missing, the TRBD1 call by TCRdb cannot be tested. CDR3 region: CSARDRGVMPQHF.